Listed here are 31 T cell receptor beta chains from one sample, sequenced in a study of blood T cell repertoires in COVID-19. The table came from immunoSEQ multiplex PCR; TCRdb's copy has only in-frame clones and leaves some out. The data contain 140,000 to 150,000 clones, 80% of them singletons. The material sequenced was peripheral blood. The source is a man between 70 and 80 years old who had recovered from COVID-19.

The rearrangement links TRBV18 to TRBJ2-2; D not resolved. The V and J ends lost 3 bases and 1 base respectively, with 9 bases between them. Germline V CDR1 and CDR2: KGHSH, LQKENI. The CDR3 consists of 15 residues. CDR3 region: CASSPDFLNTGELFF. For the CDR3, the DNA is TGTGCCAGCTCACCTGACTTCTTGAACACCGGGGAGCTGTTTTTT.

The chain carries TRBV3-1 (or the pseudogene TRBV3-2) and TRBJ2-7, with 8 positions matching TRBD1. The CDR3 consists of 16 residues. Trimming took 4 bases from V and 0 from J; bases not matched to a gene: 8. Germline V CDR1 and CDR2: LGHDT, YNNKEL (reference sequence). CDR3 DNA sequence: TGTGCCAGCAGCCTTCGGGGTACAGGGGGCTCCTACGAGCAGTACTTC. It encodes CASSLRGTGGSYEQYF.

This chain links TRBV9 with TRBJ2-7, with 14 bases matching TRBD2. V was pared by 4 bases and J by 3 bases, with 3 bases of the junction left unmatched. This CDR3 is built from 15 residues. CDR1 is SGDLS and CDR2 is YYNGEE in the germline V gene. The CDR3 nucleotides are TGTGCCAGCAGCCCCGGGACTAGCGGGAGCTACGAGCAGTACTTC. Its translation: CASSPGTSGSYEQYF. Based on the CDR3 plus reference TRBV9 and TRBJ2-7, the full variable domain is DSGVTQTPKHLITATGQRVTLRCSPRSGDLSVYWYQQSLDQGLQFLIQYYNGEERAKGNILERFSAQQFPDLHSELNLSSLELGDSALYFCASSPGTSGSYEQYFGPGTRLTVT.

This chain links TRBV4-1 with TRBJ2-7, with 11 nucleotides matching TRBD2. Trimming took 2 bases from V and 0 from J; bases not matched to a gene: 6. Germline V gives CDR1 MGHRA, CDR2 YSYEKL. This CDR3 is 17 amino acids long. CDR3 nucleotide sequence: TGCGCCAGCAGCCAACACATAACTAGCGGGAGCTCCTACGAGCAGTACTTC. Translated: CASSQHITSGSSYEQYF.

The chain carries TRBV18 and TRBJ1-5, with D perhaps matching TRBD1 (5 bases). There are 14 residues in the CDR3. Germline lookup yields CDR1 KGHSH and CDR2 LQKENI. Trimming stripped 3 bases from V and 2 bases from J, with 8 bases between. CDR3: CASSPWGGNQPQHF. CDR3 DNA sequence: TGTGCCAGCTCACCGTGGGGGGGCAATCAGCCCCAGCATTTT.

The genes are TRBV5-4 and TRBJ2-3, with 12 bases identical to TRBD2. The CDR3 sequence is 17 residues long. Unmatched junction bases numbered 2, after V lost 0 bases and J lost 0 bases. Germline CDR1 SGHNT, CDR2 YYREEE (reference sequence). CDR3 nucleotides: TGTGCCAGCAGCTTGGGTGGACTAGCGGGAAGCACAGATACGCAGTATTTT. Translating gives CASSLGGLAGSTDTQYF.

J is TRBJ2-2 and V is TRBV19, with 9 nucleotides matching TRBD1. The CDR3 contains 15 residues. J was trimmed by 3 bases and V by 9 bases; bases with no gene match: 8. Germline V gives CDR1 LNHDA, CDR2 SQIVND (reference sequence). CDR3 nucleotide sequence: TGTGCCAGCCTCCCGGGGACAGGGTACACCGGGGAGCTGTTTTTT. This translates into CASLPGTGYTGELFF.

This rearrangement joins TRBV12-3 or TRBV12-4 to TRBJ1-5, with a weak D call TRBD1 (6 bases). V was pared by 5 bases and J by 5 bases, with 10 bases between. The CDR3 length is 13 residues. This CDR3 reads CASSLGTYQPQHF. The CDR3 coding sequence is TGTGCCAGCAGTCTGGGGACATATCAGCCCCAGCATTTT.

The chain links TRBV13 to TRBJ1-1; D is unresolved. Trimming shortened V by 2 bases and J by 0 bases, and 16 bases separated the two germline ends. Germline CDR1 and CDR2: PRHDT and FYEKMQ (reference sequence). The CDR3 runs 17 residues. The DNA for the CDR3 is TGTGCCAGCAGCTTATTCCTTAGTTGGGCCATGAACACTGAAGCTTTCTTT. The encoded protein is CASSLFLSWAMNTEAFF.

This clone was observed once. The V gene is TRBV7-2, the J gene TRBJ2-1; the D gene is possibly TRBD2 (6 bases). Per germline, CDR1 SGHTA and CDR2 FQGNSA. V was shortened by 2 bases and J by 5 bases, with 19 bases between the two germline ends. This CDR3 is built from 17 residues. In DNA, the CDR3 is TGTGCCAGCAGCTTACAGGGAGGCGGCGTTGGGCACAATGAGCAGTTCTTC. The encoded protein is CASSLQGGGVGHNEQFF.

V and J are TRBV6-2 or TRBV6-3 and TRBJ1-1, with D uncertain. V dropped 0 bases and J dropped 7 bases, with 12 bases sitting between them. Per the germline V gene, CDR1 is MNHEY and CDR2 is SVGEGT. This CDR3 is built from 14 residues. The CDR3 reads CASSYSRALGEAFF. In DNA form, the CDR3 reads TGTGCCAGCAGTTACTCGAGGGCACTTGGTGAAGCTTTCTTT.

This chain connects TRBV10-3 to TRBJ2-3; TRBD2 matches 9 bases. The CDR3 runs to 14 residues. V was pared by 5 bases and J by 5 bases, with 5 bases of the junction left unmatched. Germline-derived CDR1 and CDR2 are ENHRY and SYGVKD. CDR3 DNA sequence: TGTGCCATCAGTTCGGGGACTAGCCTAGATACGCAGTATTTT. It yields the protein CAISSGTSLDTQYF.

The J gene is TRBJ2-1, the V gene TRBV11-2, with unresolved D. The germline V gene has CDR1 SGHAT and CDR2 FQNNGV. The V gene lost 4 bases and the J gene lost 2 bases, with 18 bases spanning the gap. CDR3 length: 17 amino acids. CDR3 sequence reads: CASSYRLGSRPYNEQFF. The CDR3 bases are TGTGCCAGCAGCTATCGGCTCGGCTCGAGGCCCTACAATGAGCAGTTCTTC.

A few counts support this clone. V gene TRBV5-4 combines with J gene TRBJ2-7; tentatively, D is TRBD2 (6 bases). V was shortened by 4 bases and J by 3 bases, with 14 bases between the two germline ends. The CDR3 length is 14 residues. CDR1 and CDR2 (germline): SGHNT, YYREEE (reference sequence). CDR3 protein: CASSGGTGLYEQYF. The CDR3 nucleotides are TGTGCCAGCAGCGGAGGGACGGGACTCTACGAGCAGTACTTC.

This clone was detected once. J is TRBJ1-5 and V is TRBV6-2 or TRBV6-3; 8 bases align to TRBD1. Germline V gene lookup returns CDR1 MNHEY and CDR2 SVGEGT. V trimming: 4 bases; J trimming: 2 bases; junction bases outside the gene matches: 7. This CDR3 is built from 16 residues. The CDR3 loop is CASSSQGARGNQPQHF. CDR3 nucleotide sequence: TGTGCCAGCAGTTCTCAGGGGGCCAGAGGCAATCAGCCCCAGCATTTT.

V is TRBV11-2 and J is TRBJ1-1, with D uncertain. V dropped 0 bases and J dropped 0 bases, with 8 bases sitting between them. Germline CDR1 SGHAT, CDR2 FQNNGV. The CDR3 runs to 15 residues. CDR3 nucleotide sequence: TGTGCCAGCAGCTTAGAAGAGGCTCTGAACACTGAAGCTTTCTTT. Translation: CASSLEEALNTEAFF. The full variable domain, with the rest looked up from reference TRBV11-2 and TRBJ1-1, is EAGVAQSPRYKIIEKRQSVAFWCNPISGHATLYWYQQILGQGPKLLIQFQNNGVVDDSQLPKDRFSAERLKGVDSTLKIQPAKLEDSAVYLCASSLEEALNTEAFFGQGTRLTVV.

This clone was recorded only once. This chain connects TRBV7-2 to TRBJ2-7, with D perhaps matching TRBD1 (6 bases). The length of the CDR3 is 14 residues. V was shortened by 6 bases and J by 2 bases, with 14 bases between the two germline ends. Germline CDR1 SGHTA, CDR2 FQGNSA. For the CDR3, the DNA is TGTGCCAGCAGTCCCGCCCGGACAGCCTACGAGCAGTACTTC. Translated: CASSPARTAYEQYF.

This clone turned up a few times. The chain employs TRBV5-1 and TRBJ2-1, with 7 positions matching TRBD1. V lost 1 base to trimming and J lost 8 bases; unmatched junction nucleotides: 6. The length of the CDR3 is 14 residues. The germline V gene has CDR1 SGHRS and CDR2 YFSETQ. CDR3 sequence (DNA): TGCGCCAGCAGCTTGATGGGGACAGTCGATGAGCAGTTCTTC. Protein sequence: CASSLMGTVDEQFF.

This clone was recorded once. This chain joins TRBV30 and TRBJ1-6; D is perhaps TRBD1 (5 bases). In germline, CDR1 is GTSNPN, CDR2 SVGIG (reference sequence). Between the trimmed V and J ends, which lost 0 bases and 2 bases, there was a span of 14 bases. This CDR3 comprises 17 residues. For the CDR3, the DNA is TGTGCCTGGAGTGTACTCAGGGTTGGCACCTATAATTCACCCCTCCACTTT. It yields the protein CAWSVLRVGTYNSPLHF.

DNA of the CDR3: TGTGCCAGTAGGCAGGGGGCGGCTAACTATGGCTACACCTTC. It codes for CASRQGAANYGYTF. The genes are TRBV19 and TRBJ1-2; 8 bases match TRBD1. With V trimmed by 6 bases and J by 0 bases, 3 bases remained unmatched. Germline assignment: CDR1 LNHDA and CDR2 SQIVND (reference sequence). The CDR3 is 14 amino acids.

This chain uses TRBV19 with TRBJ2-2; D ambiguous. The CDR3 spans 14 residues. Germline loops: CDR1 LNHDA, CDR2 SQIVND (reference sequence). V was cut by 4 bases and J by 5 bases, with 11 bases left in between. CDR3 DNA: TGTGCCAGTAGTAGCCAGGCGACAACCGGGGAGCTGTTTTTT. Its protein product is CASSSQATTGELFF.

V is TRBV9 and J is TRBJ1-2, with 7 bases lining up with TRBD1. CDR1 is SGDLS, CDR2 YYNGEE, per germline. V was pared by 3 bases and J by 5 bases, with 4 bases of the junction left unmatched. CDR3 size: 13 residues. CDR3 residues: CASSGDRGYGYTF. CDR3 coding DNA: TGTGCCAGCAGCGGGGACAGAGGATATGGCTACACCTTC. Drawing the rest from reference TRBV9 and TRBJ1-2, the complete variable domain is DSGVTQTPKHLITATGQRVTLRCSPRSGDLSVYWYQQSLDQGLQFLIQYYNGEERAKGNILERFSAQQFPDLHSELNLSSLELGDSALYFCASSGDRGYGYTFGSGTRLTVV.

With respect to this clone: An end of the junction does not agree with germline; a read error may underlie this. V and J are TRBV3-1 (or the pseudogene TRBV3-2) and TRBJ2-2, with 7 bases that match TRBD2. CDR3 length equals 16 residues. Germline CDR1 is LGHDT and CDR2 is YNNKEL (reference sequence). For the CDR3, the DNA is TGTGCCAGCAGTCAAGGCCGGGGGGCGAACACCGGGGAGCTGTTTTTT. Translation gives CASSQGRGANTGELFF.

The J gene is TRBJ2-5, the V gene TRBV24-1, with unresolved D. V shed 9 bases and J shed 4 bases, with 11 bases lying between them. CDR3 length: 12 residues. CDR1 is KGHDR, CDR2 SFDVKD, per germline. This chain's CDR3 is CATHRALETQYF. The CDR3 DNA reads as TGTGCCACCCACCGAGCCCTAGAGACCCAGTACTTC.

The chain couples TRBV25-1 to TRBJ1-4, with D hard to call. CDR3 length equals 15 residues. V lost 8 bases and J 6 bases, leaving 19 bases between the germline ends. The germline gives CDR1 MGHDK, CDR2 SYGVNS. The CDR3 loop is CASGPGGLSYEKLFF. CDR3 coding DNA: TGTGCCAGCGGGCCCGGCGGGCTCTCCTATGAAAAACTGTTTTTT.

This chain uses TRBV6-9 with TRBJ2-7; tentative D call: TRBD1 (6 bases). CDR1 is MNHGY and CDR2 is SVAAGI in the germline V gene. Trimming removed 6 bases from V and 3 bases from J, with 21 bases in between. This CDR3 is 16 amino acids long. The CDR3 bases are TGTGCCAGCAGCCGTATCTCGGGACACAACAACTACGAGCAGTACTTC. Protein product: CASSRISGHNNYEQYF.

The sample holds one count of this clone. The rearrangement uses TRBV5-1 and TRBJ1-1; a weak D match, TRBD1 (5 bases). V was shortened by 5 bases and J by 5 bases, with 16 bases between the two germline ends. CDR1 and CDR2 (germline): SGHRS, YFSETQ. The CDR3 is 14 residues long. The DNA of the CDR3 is TGCGCCAGCAGAGTCGGGGGAGGAGAGACTGAAGCTTTCTTT. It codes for CASRVGGGETEAFF.

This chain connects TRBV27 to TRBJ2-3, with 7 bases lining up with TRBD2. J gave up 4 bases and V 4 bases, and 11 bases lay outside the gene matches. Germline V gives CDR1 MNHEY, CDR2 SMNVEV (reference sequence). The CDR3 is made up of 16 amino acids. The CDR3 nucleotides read TGTGCCAGCAGTTATTTGTCTAGCGGTAGTGCAGATACGCAGTATTTT. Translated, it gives CASSYLSSGSADTQYF.

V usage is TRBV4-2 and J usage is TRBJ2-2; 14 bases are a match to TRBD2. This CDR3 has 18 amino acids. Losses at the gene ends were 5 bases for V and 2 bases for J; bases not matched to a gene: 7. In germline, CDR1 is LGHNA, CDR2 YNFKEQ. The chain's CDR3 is CASSGTSGGFFNTGELFF. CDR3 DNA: TGTGCCAGCAGCGGGACTAGCGGGGGCTTCTTCAACACCGGGGAGCTGTTTTTT.

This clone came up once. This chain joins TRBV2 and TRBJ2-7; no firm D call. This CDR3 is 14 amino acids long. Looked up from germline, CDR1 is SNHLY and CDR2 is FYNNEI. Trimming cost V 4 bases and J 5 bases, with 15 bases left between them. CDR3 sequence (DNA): TGTGCCAGCAGTGGGTTTGACTCCCGGGACGAGCAGTACTTC. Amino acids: CASSGFDSRDEQYF.

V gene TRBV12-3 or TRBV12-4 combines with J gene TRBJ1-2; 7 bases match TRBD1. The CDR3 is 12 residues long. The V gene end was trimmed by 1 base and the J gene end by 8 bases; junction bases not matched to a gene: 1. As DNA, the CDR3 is TGTGCCAGCAGTTTAGAGGGGGCCGGCTACACCTTC. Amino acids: CASSLEGAGYTF.